The next 3 T cell receptor beta chains were all read from a single sample in a study of control samples from healthy donors and cancer patients. Sequencing was performed with immunoSEQ multiplex PCR; in TCRdb, only in-frame clones are kept and a portion is missing. The table includes about 85,000 clones, around 90% detected once. Sequencing was done on a sample of blood. The receptors were gathered from a woman aged 60-70 years in good health.

The chain uses TRBV15 and TRBJ1-3; a possible D gene is TRBD1 (5 bases). V lost 0 bases, J lost 0 bases, and 21 bases lay in between. The CDR3 is 20 amino acids. The germline V gene encodes CDR1 LNHNV and CDR2 YYDKDF (reference sequence). This CDR3 is CATSRDYEKRGGPSGNTIYF. For the CDR3, the DNA is TGTGCCACCAGCAGAGACTACGAAAAGAGGGGTGGCCCCTCTGGAAACACCATATATTTT.

The chain combines TRBV7-9 with TRBJ1-1; D possibly corresponds to TRBD1 (6 bases). This CDR3 spans 16 amino acids. CDR1 SEHNR and CDR2 FQNEAQ come from the germline V gene (reference sequence). V was clipped by 2 bases and J by 4 bases, with 17 bases between them. This CDR3 is CASSLSWGRDTTEAFF. In nucleotides, the CDR3 is TGTGCCAGCAGCTTATCCTGGGGGCGGGATACCACTGAAGCTTTCTTT.

This clone was recorded only once. The chain carries TRBV2 and TRBJ1-6; TRBD1 matches at 7 bases. The junction had 13 bases not matched to a gene; V was cut back by 4 bases and J by 10 bases. The CDR3 has 16 amino acids. Germline lookup yields CDR1 SNHLY and CDR2 FYNNEI. CDR3 residues: CASSASLDRVGSPLHF. CDR3 DNA sequence: TGTGCCAGCAGTGCCTCATTAGACAGGGTGGGATCACCCCTCCACTTT.